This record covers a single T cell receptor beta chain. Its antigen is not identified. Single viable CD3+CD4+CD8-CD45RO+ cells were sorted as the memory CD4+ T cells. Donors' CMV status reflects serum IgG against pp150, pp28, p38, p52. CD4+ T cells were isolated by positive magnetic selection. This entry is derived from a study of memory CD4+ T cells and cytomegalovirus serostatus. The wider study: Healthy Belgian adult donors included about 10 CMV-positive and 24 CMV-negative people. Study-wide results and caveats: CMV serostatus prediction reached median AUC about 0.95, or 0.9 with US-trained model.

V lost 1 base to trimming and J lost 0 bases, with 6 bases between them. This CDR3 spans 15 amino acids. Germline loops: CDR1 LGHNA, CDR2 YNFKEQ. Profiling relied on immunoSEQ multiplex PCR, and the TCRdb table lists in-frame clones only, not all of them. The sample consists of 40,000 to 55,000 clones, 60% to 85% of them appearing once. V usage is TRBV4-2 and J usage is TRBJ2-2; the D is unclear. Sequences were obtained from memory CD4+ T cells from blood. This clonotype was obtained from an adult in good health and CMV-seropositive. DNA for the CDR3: TGTGCCAGCAGCCAAGCCCCAGCGAACACCGGGGAGCTGTTTTTT. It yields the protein CASSQAPANTGELFF.